Detailed here is one TCR beta chain. Authors' data handling: Amplifying reference gene primers gave estimates of nucleated cell counts. TCRdb's table, derived via immunoSEQ multiplex PCR, lists solely in-frame clones and lacks some. V, J and clone size were drawn from that table, and D and trimming were deduced from the DNA. Of about 190,000 clones in the sample, about 85% were seen once. The data originate from a study of blood T cell repertoires in COVID-19. Study in general: The origin of the acute and convalescent COVID-19 samples was the United States, Italy and Spain.

This CDR3 is 12 amino acids long. Germline lookup yields CDR1 WNHNN and CDR2 SYGVQD (reference sequence). V was pared by 5 bases and J by 4 bases, with 8 bases between. V is TRBV10-1 and J is TRBJ1-1, with a possible D match to TRBD1 (5 bases). This clonotype originated in a man between 25 and 39 years old with acute or convalescent COVID-19. Sequencing input: peripheral blood. CDR3 protein: CASSLGVTEAFF. CDR3 nucleotide sequence: TGCGCCAGCAGTTTAGGGGTCACTGAAGCTTTCTTT.